This T cell receptor (beta chain) was observed in a study of CDR3 diversity in severe acne. This clonotype was seen repeatedly, ten times or more. TCRdb recomputed calls from the PCR reads with MiXCR, one row per CDR3 protein. The repertoire consists of roughly 81,000 distinct CDR3 sequences, with 45% to 50% occurring once and the leading ten covering roughly a tenth. The origin of this receptor is a male donor in good health, serving as a control. The sample was blood.

In DNA form, the CDR3 reads TGTGCCAGCAGCCCGTATACAGATACGCAGTATTTT. It yields the protein CASSPYTDTQYF. V and J are TRBV7-9 and TRBJ2-3, with D unresolved. CDR3 length: 12 amino acids. With 5 bases removed from V and 3 bases from J, the gap between germline ends came to 6 bases. Germline V lookup: CDR1 SEHNR, CDR2 FQNEAQ (reference sequence).